A single sample is the source of the 12 T cell receptor beta chains below, sequenced in a study of a mutant IDH1 vaccine in newly diagnosed glioma (dated by TCRdb to 2020 to 2022). These TCRs are of unknown antigen specificity. Preparation of the library involved the immunoSEQ multiplex PCR assay. Here the immuneACCESS table is served through TCRdb, limited to in-frame sequences with V and J called. Missing clones are a known gap in these copies; in checked studies unresolved V genes cover under half, and the rest lacks a known reason. The sample yields around 40,000 clones; around 81% were counted once. The top ten clonotypes cover roughly 6.3% of the sample. This sample's time point label indicates: week 23, last vaccination. Each vaccine dose, consisting of 300 ug of a 20-mer mutant IDH1 peptide in Montanide, was administered subcutaneously with topical imiquimod. The sequencing here drew on PBMCs, taken from a glioma patient whose treatment included an IDH1 peptide vaccine. These receptors all stem from a woman in her thirties or forties with glioma. Some clones in this sample may be carry-over from other donors' samples.

The chain carries TRBV25-1 and TRBJ1-6; possibly TRBD1 for D (5 bases). V lost 0 bases to trimming and J lost 1 base, with 13 bases between them. The CDR3 is 18 amino acids. The germline V gene has CDR1 MGHDK and CDR2 SYGVNS. The CDR3 DNA reads TGTGCCAGCAGTGAATATGAGAGGGGTTGGTCCTATAATTCACCCCTCCACTTT. Translation gives CASSEYERGWSYNSPLHF.

The chain recombines TRBV11-2 with TRBJ1-1; D ambiguous. CDR1 is SGHAT, CDR2 FQNNGV, per germline. The V end lost 2 bases, the J end lost 5 bases, and 12 bases lay between the germline ends. This CDR3 region has 14 residues. The CDR3 loop is CASSLQEGWTEAFF. The CDR3 nucleotides are TGTGCCAGCAGCTTACAGGAGGGATGGACTGAAGCTTTCTTT.

This rearrangement joins TRBV5-1 to TRBJ2-3; tentative D call: TRBD2 (6 bases). The CDR3 extends over 16 amino acids. Germline V CDR1 and CDR2: SGHRS, YFSETQ. The V and J ends lost 3 bases and 2 bases respectively, with 16 bases between them. For the CDR3, the DNA is TGCGCCAGCAGCTCCCCCGGAGGGACGGCCACAGATACGCAGTATTTT. It codes for CASSSPGGTATDTQYF.

V gene TRBV5-1 combines with J gene TRBJ1-3; no clear D gene. Trimming shortened V by 2 bases and J by 0 bases, and 3 bases separated the two germline ends. Germline CDR1 reads SGHRS; CDR2 reads YFSETQ. CDR3 length: 13 residues. Here the CDR3 DNA reads TGCGCCAGCAGCTTAACCTCTGGAAACACCATATATTTT. Translated, it gives CASSLTSGNTIYF.

The genes are TRBV29-1 and TRBJ2-7; no definite D call. CDR1 and CDR2 from the germline V gene are SQVTM and ANQGSEA. The CDR3 loop spans 12 amino acids. V shed 4 bases and J shed 2 bases, with 9 bases lying between them. CDR3 in amino acids: CSVGLGTYEQYF. CDR3 bases: TGCAGCGTTGGTCTGGGGACCTACGAGCAGTACTTC.

This clone was found once. The chain uses TRBV19 and TRBJ1-5, with a tentative D call TRBD1 (5 bases). The CDR3 is 13 residues long. Trimming removed 3 bases from V and 7 bases from J, with 10 bases in between. Germline assignment: CDR1 LNHDA and CDR2 SQIVND (reference sequence). CDR3 protein: CASSIFGDQPQHF. The CDR3 DNA reads as TGTGCCAGTAGTATTTTTGGGGACCAGCCCCAGCATTTT.

This clone occurred once. The chain links TRBV5-1 to TRBJ2-5; 8 nucleotides agree with TRBD2. The length of the CDR3 is 15 residues. Per the germline V gene, CDR1 is SGHRS and CDR2 is YFSETQ. V trimming: 0 bases; J trimming: 5 bases; junction bases outside the gene matches: 6. CDR3 region: CASSLAGGHMETQYF. CDR3 bases: TGCGCCAGCAGCTTGGCGGGAGGGCATATGGAGACCCAGTACTTC. The variable domain in full, completed from reference TRBV5-1 and TRBJ2-5, reads KAGVTQTPRYLIKTRGQQVTLSCSPISGHRSVSWYQQTPGQGLQFLFEYFSETQRNKGNFPGRFSGRQFSNSRSEMNVSTLELGDSALYLCASSLAGGHMETQYFGPGTRLLVL.

The V gene is TRBV11-2, the J gene TRBJ1-2; D is unresolved. CDR1 and CDR2 from the germline V gene are SGHAT and FQNNGV. This CDR3 region has 14 residues. The germline V and J ends were trimmed by 5 bases and 3 bases, with 13 bases remaining between them. The CDR3 bases are TGTGCCAGCAGCCCTCCGGGAGGGTACTATGGCTACACCTTC. It codes for CASSPPGGYYGYTF.

The V and J genes are TRBV5-1 and TRBJ1-4; 7 positions agree with TRBD1. The V and J ends lost 4 bases and 5 bases, in that order; junction bases with no gene match: 5. The CDR3 runs to 14 residues. The germline V gene has CDR1 SGHRS and CDR2 YFSETQ. CDR3 protein: CASSPGTANEKLFF. The DNA for the CDR3 is TGCGCCAGCAGCCCCGGGACAGCGAATGAAAAACTGTTTTTT.

This chain joins TRBV4-2 and TRBJ2-7; the D gene is possibly TRBD2 (6 bases). Looked up from germline, CDR1 is LGHNA and CDR2 is YNFKEQ. This CDR3 contains 16 residues. Trimming stripped 4 bases from V and 4 bases from J, with 20 bases between. The CDR3, as DNA: TGTGCCAGCAGCCTAACCTACGGGGTTAGCGGTTACGAGCAGTACTTC. Translated, it gives CASSLTYGVSGYEQYF.

This sequence joins TRBV7-6 and TRBJ2-3, with D maybe TRBD2 (6 bases). Germline-derived CDR1 and CDR2 are SGHVS and FNYEAQ. Trimming pared 1 base from V and 6 bases from J, leaving 20 bases between. CDR3 size: 17 residues. Here the CDR3 DNA reads TGTGCCAGCAGCTTAGAGGGAGGACACTCGGAGGTGGATACGCAGTATTTT. This gives the protein CASSLEGGHSEVDTQYF.

The rearrangement uses TRBV4-3 and TRBJ2-1; D tentatively reads TRBD1 or TRBD2 (7 bases each). Trimming pared 4 bases from V and 4 bases from J, leaving 23 bases between. CDR1 LGHNA and CDR2 YSLEER come from the germline V gene. There are 18 residues in the CDR3. This CDR3 is CASSPRLGGGGLYNEQFF. In nucleotides, the CDR3 is TGCGCCAGCAGCCCCCGTTTAGGGGGCGGGGGTTTGTACAATGAGCAGTTCTTC.